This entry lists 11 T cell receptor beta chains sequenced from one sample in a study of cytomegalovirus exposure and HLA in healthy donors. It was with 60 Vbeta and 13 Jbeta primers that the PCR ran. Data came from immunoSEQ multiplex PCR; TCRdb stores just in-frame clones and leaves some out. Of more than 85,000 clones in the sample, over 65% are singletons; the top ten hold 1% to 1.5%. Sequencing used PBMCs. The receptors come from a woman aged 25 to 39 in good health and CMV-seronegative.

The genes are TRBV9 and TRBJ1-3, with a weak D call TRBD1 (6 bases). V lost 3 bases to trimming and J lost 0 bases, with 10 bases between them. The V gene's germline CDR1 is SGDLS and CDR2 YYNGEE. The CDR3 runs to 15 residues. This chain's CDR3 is CASSERQVSGNTIYF. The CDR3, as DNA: TGTGCCAGCAGCGAGCGACAGGTCTCTGGAAACACCATATATTTT.

In DNA, the CDR3 is TGTGCCAGCAGTAAACAGGGGGGTTACTCTGGCTACACCTTC. It is translated as CASSKQGGYSGYTF. The chain has TRBV28 and TRBJ1-2; 8 nucleotides match TRBD1. The J segment lost 7 bases and the V segment lost 5 bases, leaving 9 bases of the junction unmatched. The V gene's germline CDR1 is MDHEN and CDR2 SYDVKM. The CDR3 runs 14 residues.

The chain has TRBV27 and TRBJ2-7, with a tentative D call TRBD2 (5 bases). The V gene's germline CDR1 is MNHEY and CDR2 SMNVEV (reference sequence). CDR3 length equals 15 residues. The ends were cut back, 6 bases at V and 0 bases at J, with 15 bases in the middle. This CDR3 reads CASSHRLRLSYEQYF. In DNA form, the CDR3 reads TGTGCCAGCAGCCACCGACTACGACTCTCCTACGAGCAGTACTTC.

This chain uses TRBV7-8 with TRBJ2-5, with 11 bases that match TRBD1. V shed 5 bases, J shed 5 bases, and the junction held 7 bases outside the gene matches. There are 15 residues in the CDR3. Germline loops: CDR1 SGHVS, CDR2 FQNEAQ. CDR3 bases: TGTGCCAGCAGCACGAGGACAGGGGGCGGTGAGACCCAGTACTTC. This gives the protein CASSTRTGGGETQYF. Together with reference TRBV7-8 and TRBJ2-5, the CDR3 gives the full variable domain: GAGVSQSPRYKVAKRGQDVALRCDPISGHVSLFWYQQALGQGPEFLTYFQNEAQLDKSGLPSDRFFAERPEGSVSTLKIQRTQQEDSAVYLCASSTRTGGGETQYFGPGTRLLVL.

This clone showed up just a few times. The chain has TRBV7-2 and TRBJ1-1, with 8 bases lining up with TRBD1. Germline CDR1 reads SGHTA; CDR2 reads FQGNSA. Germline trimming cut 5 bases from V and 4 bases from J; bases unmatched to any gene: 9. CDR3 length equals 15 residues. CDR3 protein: CASSALQGGSTEAFF. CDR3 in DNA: TGTGCCAGCAGCGCTTTACAGGGGGGGAGCACTGAAGCTTTCTTT.

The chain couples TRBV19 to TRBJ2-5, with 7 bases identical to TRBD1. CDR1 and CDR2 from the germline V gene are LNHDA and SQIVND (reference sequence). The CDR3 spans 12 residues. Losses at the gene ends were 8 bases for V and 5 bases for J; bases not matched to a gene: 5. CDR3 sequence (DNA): TGTGCCAGTTCAGGACAGGCGGAGACCCAGTACTTC. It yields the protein CASSGQAETQYF. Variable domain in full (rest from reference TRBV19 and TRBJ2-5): DGGITQSPKYLFRKEGQNVTLSCEQNLNHDAMYWYRQDPGQGLRLIYYSQIVNDFQKGDIAEGYSVSREKKESFPLTVTSAQKNPTAFYLCASSGQAETQYFGPGTRLLVL.

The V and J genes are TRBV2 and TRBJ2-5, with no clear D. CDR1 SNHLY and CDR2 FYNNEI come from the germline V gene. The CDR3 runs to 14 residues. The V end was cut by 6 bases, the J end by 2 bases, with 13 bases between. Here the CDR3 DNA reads TGTGCCAGCAGGAAAGCATATCAACAAGAGACCCAGTACTTC. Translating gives CASRKAYQQETQYF. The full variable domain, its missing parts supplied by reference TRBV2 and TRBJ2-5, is EPEVTQTPSHQVTQMGQEVILRCVPISNHLYFYWYRQILGQKVEFLVSFYNNEISEKSEIFDDQFSVERPDGSNFTLKIRSTKLEDSAMYFCASRKAYQQETQYFGPGTRLLVL.

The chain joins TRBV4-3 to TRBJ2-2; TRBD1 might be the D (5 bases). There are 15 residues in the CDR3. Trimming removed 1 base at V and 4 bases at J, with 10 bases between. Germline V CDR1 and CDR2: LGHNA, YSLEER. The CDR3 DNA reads TGCGCCAGCAGCCAAGTCAGGGTGGGCACCGGGGAGCTGTTTTTT. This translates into CASSQVRVGTGELFF.

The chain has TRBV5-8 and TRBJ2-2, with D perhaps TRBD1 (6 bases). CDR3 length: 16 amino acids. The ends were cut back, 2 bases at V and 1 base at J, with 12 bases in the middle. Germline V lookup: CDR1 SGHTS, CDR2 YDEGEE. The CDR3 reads CASSFMTGLNTGELFF. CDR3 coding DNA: TGTGCCAGCAGCTTCATGACAGGCCTGAACACCGGGGAGCTGTTTTTT.

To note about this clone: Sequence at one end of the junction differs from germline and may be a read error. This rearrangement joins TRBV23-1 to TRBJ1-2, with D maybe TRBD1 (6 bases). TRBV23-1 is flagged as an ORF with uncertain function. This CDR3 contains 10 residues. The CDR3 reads CASSHRDRIF. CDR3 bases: TGCGCCAGCAGTCATCGCGACAGGATCTTC.

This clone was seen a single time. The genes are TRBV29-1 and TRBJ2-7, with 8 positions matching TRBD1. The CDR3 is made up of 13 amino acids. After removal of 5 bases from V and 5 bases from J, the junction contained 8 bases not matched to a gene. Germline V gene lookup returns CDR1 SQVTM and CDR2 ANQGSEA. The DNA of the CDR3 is TGCAGCGTTCAGGGGGCGCCTGGCCACGAGCAGTACTTC. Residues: CSVQGAPGHEQYF.